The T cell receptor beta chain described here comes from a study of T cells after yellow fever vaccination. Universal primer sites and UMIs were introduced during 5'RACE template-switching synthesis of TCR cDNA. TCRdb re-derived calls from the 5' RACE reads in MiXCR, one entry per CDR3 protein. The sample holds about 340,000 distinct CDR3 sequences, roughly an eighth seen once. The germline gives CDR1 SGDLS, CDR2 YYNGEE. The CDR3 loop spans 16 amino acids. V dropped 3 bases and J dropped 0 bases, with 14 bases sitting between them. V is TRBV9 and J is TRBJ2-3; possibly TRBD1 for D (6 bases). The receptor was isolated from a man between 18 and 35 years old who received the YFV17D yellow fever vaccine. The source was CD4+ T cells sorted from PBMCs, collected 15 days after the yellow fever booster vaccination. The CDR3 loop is CASSAGAQGSTDTQYF. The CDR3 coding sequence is TGTGCCAGCAGCGCAGGGGCTCAGGGGAGCACAGATACGCAGTATTTT.